The rows below give T cell receptor beta chains drawn from one sample of a study of blood T cell repertoires in COVID-19. Method: immunoSEQ multiplex PCR; TCRdb's copy keeps in-frame clones and lacks some. This sample has around 400,000 clones, with 70% to 90% found just once. The material sequenced was PBMCs or T cells enriched from blood (not recorded which). These receptors all stem from a woman in her late teens or twenties who had been exposed to COVID-19. CDR3s include the opening cysteine and the closing phenylalanine or tryptophan. The D gene is left open where the match is weak. Only some rows state a clone size, as once, few, many or a class for expanded clones.

clone_size	v_call	j_call	d_call	cdr3_aa	cdr3_nt
.	TRBV7-3	TRBJ2-1	TRBD2	CASSLTRTSGGPNEQFF	TGTGCCAGCAGCTTAACCCGTACTAGCGGGGGGCCGAATGAGCAGTTCTTC
.	TRBV19	TRBJ2-3	.	CASSARTDYTDTQYF	TGTGCCAGTAGTGCCCGGACAGACTACACAGATACGCAGTATTTT
.	TRBV7-9	TRBJ2-3	TRBD1	CASSLGTNRDRVTDTQYF	TGTGCCAGCAGCTTAGGAACGAACCGGGACAGGGTTACAGATACGCAGTATTTT
.	TRBV18	TRBJ2-1	.	CASSPLENEQFF	TGTGCCAGCTCACCACTAGAGAATGAGCAGTTCTTC
.	TRBV6-4	TRBJ1-2	TRBD1	CASSDTGGHYGYTF	TGTGCCAGCAGTGACACAGGGGGCCACTATGGCTACACCTTC
.	TRBV6-5	TRBJ2-7	TRBD2	CASMGGVAYEQYF	TGTGCCAGCATGGGGGGGGTTGCCTACGAGCAGTACTTC
.	TRBV30	TRBJ1-2	TRBD1	CAWNRPGQGAKGF	TGTGCCTGGAATCGACCGGGACAGGGGGCGAAGGGCTTC
once	TRBV11-2	TRBJ2-2	TRBD2	CASSLIAGAGELFF	TGTGCCAGCAGCTTGATAGCGGGAGCCGGGGAGCTGTTTTTT
.	TRBV5-6	TRBJ2-5	TRBD1	CASRRGQGGSGWQETQYF	TGTGCCAGCAGAAGAGGACAGGGTGGCTCGGGATGGCAAGAGACCCAGTACTTC
.	TRBV9	TRBJ2-3	.	CASSPQGGLRTDTQYF	TGTGCCAGCAGCCCTCAGGGGGGTTTACGGACAGATACGCAGTATTTT
.	TRBV28	TRBJ2-7	.	CASSSPGLTYEQYF	TGTGCCAGCAGTTCGCCGGGACTTACCTACGAGCAGTACTTC
.	TRBV7-9	TRBJ2-7	TRBD1	CASSSGTGASYEQYF	TGTGCCAGCAGCTCCGGGACAGGAGCCTCCTACGAGCAGTACTTC
.	TRBV7-2	TRBJ1-6	TRBD1	CASSARTGPGSPLHF	TGTGCCAGCAGCGCACGGACAGGGCCAGGATCACCCCTCCACTTT
.	TRBV21-1	TRBJ2-5	.	CAGCLAGDKPRQETQYF	TGTGCCGGATGCCTAGCGGGGGACAAGCCGAGACAAGAGACCCAGTACTTC
.	TRBV7-6	TRBJ2-1	TRBD2	CASSLLAGLGRSYNEQFF	TGTGCCAGCAGCCTACTAGCGGGCTTAGGAAGGTCCTACAATGAGCAGTTCTTC
.	TRBV20-1	TRBJ1-1	.	CSAGRDTEAFF	TGCAGTGCTGGGAGGGACACTGAAGCTTTCTTT
few	TRBV28	TRBJ1-5	TRBD1	CASSLKTEDRGTQPQHF	TGTGCCAGCAGTTTAAAGACCGAAGACAGGGGTACTCAGCCCCAGCATTTT
.	TRBV11-2	TRBJ1-3	.	CASSFSAGNTIYF	TGTGCCAGCAGCTTTTCAGCTGGAAACACCATATATTTT
.	TRBV5-6	TRBJ2-1	TRBD2	CASTGWGLESEQFF	TGTGCCAGCACCGGGTGGGGACTAGAATCTGAGCAGTTCTTC
once	TRBV28	TRBJ1-4	TRBD1	CASSPLPGQGINEKLFF	TGTGCCAGCAGCCCGCTCCCGGGACAGGGGATTAATGAAAAACTGTTTTTT
.	TRBV9	TRBJ2-1	TRBD2	CASSLLTSGRFNEQFF	TGTGCCAGCAGCTTGTTGACTAGCGGGAGATTCAATGAGCAGTTCTTC
.	TRBV28	TRBJ1-6	TRBD1	CASRRGTGGSPLHF	TGTGCCAGCAGGCGCGGGACAGGGGGCTCACCCCTCCACTTT
.	TRBV9	TRBJ1-3	TRBD1	CASGTAGNTIYF	TGTGCCAGCGGGACAGCTGGAAACACCATATATTTT
.	TRBV18	TRBJ2-7	.	CASSRQVSDEQYF	TGTGCCAGCTCACGACAGGTTTCGGACGAGCAGTACTTC
.	TRBV7-3	TRBJ2-2	.	CASSPGITGELFF	TGTGCCAGCAGCCCAGGGATTACCGGGGAGCTGTTTTTT
.	TRBV7-9	TRBJ2-3	.	CASSMFADTQYF	TGTGCCAGCAGCATGTTCGCAGATACGCAGTATTTT
.	TRBV7-8	TRBJ1-1	.	CASSLSRGGSEAFF	TGTGCCAGCAGCTTAAGTCGGGGAGGGAGTGAAGCTTTCTTT
once	TRBV9	TRBJ2-2	TRBD1	CASSTTLGQGVTGELFF	TGTGCCAGCAGCACAACGCTCGGGCAGGGGGTCACCGGGGAGCTGTTTTTT
few	TRBV19	TRBJ1-1	.	CASKEAQGTEAFF	TGTGCCAGTAAAGAGGCCCAGGGGACTGAAGCTTTCTTT
.	TRBV6-2/TRBV6-3	TRBJ2-1	TRBD2	CASSLGTSGNEQFF	TGTGCCAGCAGTCTCGGGACTAGCGGGAATGAGCAGTTCTTC
.	TRBV28	TRBJ1-1	.	CASSLRGEMNTEAFF	TGTGCCAGCAGTTTAAGGGGTGAAATGAACACTGAAGCTTTCTTT
few	TRBV6-9	TRBJ1-3	.	CASSFGGQISAAAALSTGNTIYF	TGTGCCAGCAGTTTCGGGGGGCAAATATCCGCCGCCGCTGCGCTATCCACTGGAAACACCATATATTTT
.	TRBV29-1	TRBJ2-1	.	CSAEGVGNDGDALGHPYNEQFF	TGCAGCGCCGAGGGGGTAGGGAACGATGGGGACGCTTTGGGCCACCCCTACAATGAGCAGTTCTTC
once	TRBV6-5	TRBJ1-2	.	CASSQDRGRGGYTF	TGTGCCAGCAGCCAAGATCGAGGGAGAGGGGGCTACACCTTC
.	TRBV7-9	TRBJ2-6	TRBD1	CASSRHPGQGFSGANVLTF	TGTGCCAGCAGCCGACACCCGGGACAGGGTTTTTCTGGGGCCAACGTCCTGACTTTC